This T cell receptor (beta chain) was documented in a study of beta chain features in type 1 diabetes (dated by TCRdb to the late 2010s). Broadly, across the study: Mean age, gender distribution, total cell number and subset yield did not differ between patients and healthy donors. A total of 100 million to 110 million sorted cells were examined across all samples, and a strong correlation was observed between cell number per subset and RNA yield. Regulatory and stem cell-like memory subsets were isolated from only 8 patients and roughly 8 healthy donors, whereas naive and central memory subsets came from all 30 or so donors. In the study, recently diagnosed type 1 diabetes patients and matched healthy donors were compared on the TCRB repertoires of their sorted circulating CD4+ T cell subsets.

Each donor gave one peripheral blood draw, averaging around 120 mL, which was collected into heparinised tubes. Using a panel that included CD45RO, CCR7, CD25, CD127, CD95 and CD27, naive, central memory, regulatory and stem cell-like memory CD4+ T cells were sorted on a BD FACSAria II. All sorted populations exceeded 95% purity. PBMCs were isolated right away by Lymphoprep density gradient centrifugation and were stained directly, without culture. So that batch effects would be minimized, each experiment stained and sorted samples in pairs, pairing one healthy donor with one patient. This clone showed up just a few times. What antigen it recognizes has not been identified. It has no much larger one-base neighbor in the sample; base qualities were not kept. The research as a whole found: PCR may preferentially amplify shorter templates, but because patient and control samples were amplified and corrected together, any resulting skew would affect both groups equally. Because cDNA was sequenced instead of genomic DNA, highly expressing activated cells could be over-represented, though the groups showed no difference in activation or CD3 levels. A moderate but significant shortening of TCRB CDR3 length was observed in type 1 diabetes patients in all four CD4+ subsets. HLA sub-analyses involved small numbers of individuals, so any influence of HLA type on TCRB rearrangement remained unresolved. Naive, central memory and regulatory TCRB repertoires appeared more similar among patients than among healthy donors. Patients with type 1 diabetes made fewer insertions and deleted more nucleotides at VDJ recombination sites, implying thymic rearrangement abnormalities.

The entire amount of isolated RNA was reverse transcribed using the High Capacity cDNA Reverse Transcription Kit, so the sequenced TCRB transcripts were expressed ones. Deep immunoSEQ sequencing was performed on naive, central memory and regulatory T cell samples, with an average of approximately 4 million total reads per sample. Sorted cells were lysed in RLT buffer, and RNA was extracted using DNase-treated RNeasy Micro or Mini kits according to cell number. Each cell subset was processed separately to prevent cross-contamination, with patient and healthy donor samples processed together. The immunoSEQ multiplex PCR was used to amplify TCRB sequences from cDNA, yielding 87-bp fragments that span the CDR3 region. Amplicons were sequenced on the Illumina HiSeq platform. The authors processed their data as follows. PCR bias was corrected computationally using synthetic template baselines, and reads within Hamming distance 2 were collapsed, with unmergeable singletons discarded. Reads were aligned against IMGT so that V, D and J genes, CDR3 length and insertions or deletions at six rearrangement sites could be assigned. Within each subset, clonotype counts were normalized to the number of sorted cells before true diversity and Gini coefficients were calculated with the tcR R package. Repertoire sharing was quantified using the overlap coefficient calculated on TCRB nucleotide sequences. Entries here come from immuneACCESS through TCRdb and include only in-frame sequences with V and J called. Some clones fail to appear in such tables; in the studies checked, an unresolved V gene covers under half of the shortfall, and the cause of the remainder is unknown. V and J calls and clone size are given by that table; D and trimming were obtained from the DNA. Present in this sample are 120,000 or so clones, about 18% of which were seen just once. Jointly, the top ten make up 2.6% of the sample.

CDR1 and CDR2 are drawn from the germline V gene: SGHVS, FNYEAQ. V is reduced by 3 bases and J by 6 bases, leaving a spacing of 12 bases between them. From its cysteine to its phenylalanine, the CDR3 spans 14 amino acids. Left in the record is the CDR3 DNA by itself, 42 bases read in frame from the first base. Rearrangement joined TRBV7-6 to TRBJ2-1; TRBD2 is possibly the D segment (6 matching bases). The sequence derives from a man younger than 30 with type 1 diabetes. Sequenced sample: central memory CD4+ T cells from blood. The DNA is as follows: TGTGCCAGCAGCTTGGGACTTCCCGGCAATGAGCAGTTCTTC. Protein translation: CASSLGLPGNEQFF.